This T cell receptor beta chain was found in a study of synovial regulatory T cells in juvenile arthritis. Study-level findings and limits: CDR3 overlap with synovial Tregs was higher for iaTregs than other blood Tregs. Compared with other blood Treg cells, inflammation-associated Treg cells had reduced TCR diversity.

iaTreg cells were HLA-DR+ Treg cells. The CDR3 has 12 residues. No DNA has been recorded. Germline V gene lookup returns CDR1 LNHDA and CDR2 SQIVND (reference sequence). This clone shows up as large by frequency. What it recognizes is unknown. Method: immunoSEQ multiplex PCR; TCRdb's copy keeps in-frame clones and lacks some. In all, the sample yields 400 to 500 clones. The specimen was Treg cells from blood. Documented subset: HLA-DR+ inflammation-associated blood Treg cells. This receptor was identified in a donor aged 2-35 years with juvenile idiopathic arthritis. The chain joins TRBV19 to TRBJ1-2; TCRdb designates TRBD1, a call that cannot be tested without DNA. The CDR3 region is CASRRVGGGYTF.